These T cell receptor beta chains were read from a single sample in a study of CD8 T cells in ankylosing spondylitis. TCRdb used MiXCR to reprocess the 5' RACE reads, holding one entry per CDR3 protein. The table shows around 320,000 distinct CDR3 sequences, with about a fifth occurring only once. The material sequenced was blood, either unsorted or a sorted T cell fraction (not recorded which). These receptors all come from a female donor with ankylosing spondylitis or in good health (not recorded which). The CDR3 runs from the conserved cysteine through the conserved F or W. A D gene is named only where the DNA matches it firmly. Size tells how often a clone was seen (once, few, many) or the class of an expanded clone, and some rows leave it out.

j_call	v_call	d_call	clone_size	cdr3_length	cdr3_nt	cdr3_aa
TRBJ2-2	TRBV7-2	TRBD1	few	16	TGTGCCAGCAGCTTCAGAACAGGGGCCAACACCGGGGAGCTGTTTTTT	CASSFRTGANTGELFF
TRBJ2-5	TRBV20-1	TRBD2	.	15	TGCAGTGCTAGACCTTCGGGACTAGCAGGGGGGGTAACGTACTTC	CSARPSGLAGGVTYF
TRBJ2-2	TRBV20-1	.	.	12	TGCAGTGCCCCTGCCCACACCGGGGAGCTGTTTTTT	CSAPAHTGELFF
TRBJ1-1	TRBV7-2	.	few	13	TGTGCCAGCAGCGCCCCGAGTAACACTGAAGCTTTCTTT	CASSAPSNTEAFF
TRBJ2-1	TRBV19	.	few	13	TGTGCCAGTAGTATTCGGGTGTACAATGAGCAGTTCTTC	CASSIRVYNEQFF
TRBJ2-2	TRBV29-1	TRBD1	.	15	TGCAGCGCCCAGAGGGGACAGGGGACGGCCGGGGAGCTGTTTTTT	CSAQRGQGTAGELFF
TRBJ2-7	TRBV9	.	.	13	TGTGCCAGCAGCGTCGGGGCCCAGACCGAGCAGTACTTC	CASSVGAQTEQYF
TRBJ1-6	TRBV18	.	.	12	TGTGCCAGCTCAGCCGGAGATTCACCCCTCCACTTT	CASSAGDSPLHF
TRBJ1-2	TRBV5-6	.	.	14	TGTGCCAGCAGCTTGCCACGGGGGGTAGTCGGCTACACCTTC	CASSLPRGVVGYTF
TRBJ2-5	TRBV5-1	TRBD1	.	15	TGCGCCAGCAGCGTAGGACAGGGTCAAGGAGAGACCCAGTACTTC	CASSVGQGQGETQYF
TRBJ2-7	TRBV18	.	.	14	TGTGCCAGCTCACCACTCGGGGGATCCAACGAGCAGTACTTC	CASSPLGGSNEQYF
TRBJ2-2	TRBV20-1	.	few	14	TGCAGTGCTACCAGGACAGTGAACACCGGGGAGCTGTTTTTT	CSATRTVNTGELFF
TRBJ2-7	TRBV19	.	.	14	TGTGCCAGTAGTATCCGGGACCGCGCCTACGAGCAGTACTTC	CASSIRDRAYEQYF
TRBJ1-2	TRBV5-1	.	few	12	TGCGCCACCTCCCGGGGGGGGAGTGGCTACACCTTC	CATSRGGSGYTF
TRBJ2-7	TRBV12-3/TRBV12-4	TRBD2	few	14	TGTGCCAGCAGTTCGATGGGACTAGCTGGCGAGCAGTACTTC	CASSSMGLAGEQYF
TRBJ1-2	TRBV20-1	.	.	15	TGCAGTGCTAGACCCACAGGGCGCTTGGACTATGGCTACACCTTC	CSARPTGRLDYGYTF
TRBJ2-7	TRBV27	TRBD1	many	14	TGTGCCAGCAGTACGGGACAGGGCGCCTACGAGCAGTACTTC	CASSTGQGAYEQYF
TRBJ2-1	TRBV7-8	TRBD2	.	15	TGTGCCAGCAGCTTTTCTAGCGGGAGTGTGAATGAGCAGTTCTTC	CASSFSSGSVNEQFF
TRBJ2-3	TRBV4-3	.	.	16	TGCGCCAGCAGCCATGACCCGAGGGGGAGCACAGATACGCAGTATTTT	CASSHDPRGSTDTQYF
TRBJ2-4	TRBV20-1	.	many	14	TGCAGTGCCAGGCCCGGGACTCAGGGGGGCATTCAGTACTTC	CSARPGTQGGIQYF
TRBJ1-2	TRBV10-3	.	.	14	TGTGCCATCAGCCCGGGCCCCCTGCGGGAGGGCTACACCTTC	CAISPGPLREGYTF
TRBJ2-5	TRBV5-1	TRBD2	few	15	TGCGCCAGCAGCTCATTAAGCGGGAGTCGGGAGACCCAGTACTTC	CASSSLSGSRETQYF
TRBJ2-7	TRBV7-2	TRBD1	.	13	TGTGCCAGCAGCCGAACAGGGGACCGCGAGCAGTACTTC	CASSRTGDREQYF
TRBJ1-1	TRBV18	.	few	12	TGTGCCAGCTCACCTTCCGGGGAGGGAGCTTTCTTT	CASSPSGEGAFF
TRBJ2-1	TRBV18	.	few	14	TGTGCCAGCTTACCAATCGACAGGCCCAATGAGCAGTTCTTC	CASLPIDRPNEQFF
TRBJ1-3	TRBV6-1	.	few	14	TGTGCCAGCACCCGACAGCTCTCTGGAAACACCATATATTTT	CASTRQLSGNTIYF
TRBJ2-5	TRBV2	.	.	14	TGTGCCAGCAGTGACAGTTTCCTCCAAGAGACCCAGTACTTC	CASSDSFLQETQYF
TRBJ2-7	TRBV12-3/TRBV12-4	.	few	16	TGTGCCAGCAGTCCAAGCCTGTACTTGGGCCACTACGAGCAGTACTTC	CASSPSLYLGHYEQYF
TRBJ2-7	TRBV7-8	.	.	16	TGTGCCAGCAGCTTAGTCCGGACGGGGAGTGCCTACGAGCAGTACTTC	CASSLVRTGSAYEQYF
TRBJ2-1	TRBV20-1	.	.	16	TGCAGTGCTAGAGATTGGGGCGAGAGCTCCTACAATGAGCAGTTCTTC	CSARDWGESSYNEQFF
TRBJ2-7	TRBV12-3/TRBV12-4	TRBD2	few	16	TGTGCCAGCAGTCCCGTGGGGAGGGCCGGTTCCTACGAGCAGTACTTC	CASSPVGRAGSYEQYF
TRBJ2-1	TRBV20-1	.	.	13	TGCAGTGCTAAGACTCGGAGAAACAATGAGCAGTTCTTC	CSAKTRRNNEQFF
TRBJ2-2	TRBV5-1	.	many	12	TGCGCCAGCAGCGGCGGATCCGGGGAGCTGTTTTTT	CASSGGSGELFF
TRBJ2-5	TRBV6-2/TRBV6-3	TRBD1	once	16	TGTGCCAGCAGTTCGGCCCCCGACAGGGTACACGAGACCCAGTACTTC	CASSSAPDRVHETQYF
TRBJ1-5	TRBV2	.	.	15	TGTGCCAGCAGGCCTGACTCCTTTAGCAATCAGCCCCAGCATTTT	CASRPDSFSNQPQHF
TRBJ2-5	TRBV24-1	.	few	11	TGTGCCACCAGTGGCGCGGAGACCCAGTACTTC	CATSGAETQYF
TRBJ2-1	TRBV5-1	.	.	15	TGCGCCAGCAGCCGCCAGCCCGGCCTCTACAATGAGCAGTTCTTC	CASSRQPGLYNEQFF